The T cell receptor (beta chain) described here comes from a study of persistence of HIV-infected CD4 T cells. This was the immunoSEQ version 4 assay in survey mode. Generated by immunoSEQ multiplex PCR, the TCRdb table keeps only in-frame clones and is missing some. Of tens of thousands of clones listed, around four fifths are singletons. Concerning this clone: The target antigen is unknown.

An overlapping HIV-1 Gag peptide pool stimulated these cells at about 0.9 ug/peptide/mL. Sorted nonresponding memory CD4+ T cells were CD40L-negative, CD69-negative, CD45RO-high. The sample consisted of CD4+ T cells sorted from PBMCs after approximately 20-hour stimulation, taken from a patient who received antiretroviral therapy. This receptor was obtained from an adult woman with HIV who was CMV-seropositive.

Here the CDR3 reads CASRRGVTGELFF. The CDR3 region has the DNA TGTGCCAGCAGACGAGGAGTCACCGGGGAGCTGTTTTTT. V and J are TRBV6-5 and TRBJ2-2; D ambiguous. This CDR3 comprises 13 residues. V lost 6 bases, J lost 4 bases, and 9 bases lay in between. Germline loops: CDR1 MNHEY, CDR2 SVGAGI.